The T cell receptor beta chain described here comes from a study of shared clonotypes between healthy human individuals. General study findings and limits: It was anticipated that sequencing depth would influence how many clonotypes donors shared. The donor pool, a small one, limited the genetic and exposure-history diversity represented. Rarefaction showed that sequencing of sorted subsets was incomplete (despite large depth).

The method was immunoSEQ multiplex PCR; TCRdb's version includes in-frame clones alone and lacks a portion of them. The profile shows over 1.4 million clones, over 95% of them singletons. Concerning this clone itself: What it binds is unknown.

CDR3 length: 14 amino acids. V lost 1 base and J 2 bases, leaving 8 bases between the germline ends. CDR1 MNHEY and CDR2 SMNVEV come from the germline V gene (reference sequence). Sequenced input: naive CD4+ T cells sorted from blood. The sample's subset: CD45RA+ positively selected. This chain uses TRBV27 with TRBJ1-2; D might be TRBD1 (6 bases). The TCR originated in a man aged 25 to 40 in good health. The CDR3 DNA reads TGTGCCAGCAGTTTATATACAGGGAACTATGGCTACACCTTC. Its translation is CASSLYTGNYGYTF.